These 5 T cell receptor beta chains came from one sample sequenced in a study of T cell responses to AZD1222 COVID-19 vaccine. TCRdb's table, derived via immunoSEQ multiplex PCR, lists solely in-frame clones and lacks some. The table has approximately 190,000 clones, roughly 93% seen once. The sequencing here drew on peripheral blood, taken on day 0 of AZD1222 vaccination. The source is an adult in good health.

This chain joins TRBV28 and TRBJ2-7; D is unresolved. The CDR3 extends over 12 amino acids. With 0 bases removed from V and 3 bases from J, the gap between germline ends came to 3 bases. CDR1 and CDR2 from the germline V gene are MDHEN and SYDVKM. CDR3 DNA sequence: TGTGCCAGCAGTTTATGGGACTACGAGCAGTACTTC. This sequence encodes CASSLWDYEQYF.

The J gene is TRBJ2-7, the V gene TRBV6-1, with 11 bases identical to TRBD2. V lost 0 bases to trimming and J lost 2 bases; unmatched junction nucleotides: 0. Germline V gene lookup returns CDR1 MNHNS and CDR2 SASEGT. The CDR3 has 15 amino acids. Here the CDR3 reads CASSEALAGAYEQYF. CDR3 nucleotides: TGTGCCAGCAGTGAAGCACTAGCGGGGGCCTACGAGCAGTACTTC.

The chain links TRBV25-1 to TRBJ2-4, with D perhaps given as TRBD1 or TRBD2 (5 bases each). CDR1 is MGHDK, CDR2 SYGVNS, per germline. Trimming cost V 4 bases and J 4 bases, with 17 bases left between them. CDR3 size: 16 residues. This chain's CDR3 is CASSGRRGTEKNIQYF. The CDR3 DNA is TGTGCCAGCAGTGGTCGCAGAGGGACGGAGAAAAACATTCAGTACTTC. Full variable domain (missing parts from reference TRBV25-1 and TRBJ2-4): EADIYQTPRYLVIGTGKKITLECSQTMGHDKMYWYQQDPGMELHLIHYSYGVNSTEKGDLSSESTVSRIRTEHFPLTLESARPSHTSQYLCASSGRRGTEKNIQYFGAGTRLSVL.

V usage is TRBV24-1 and J usage is TRBJ2-3; 8 nucleotides line up with TRBD1. J was trimmed by 5 bases and V by 3 bases; bases with no gene match: 3. Germline V gene lookup returns CDR1 KGHDR and CDR2 SFDVKD. The CDR3 has 14 amino acids. CDR3 loop: CATSDQGAVDTQYF. CDR3 nucleotide sequence: TGTGCCACCAGTGATCAGGGGGCGGTAGATACGCAGTATTTT.

To note about this clone: Other DNA sequences of this sample code for an identical CDR3. This chain connects TRBV3-1 (or the pseudogene TRBV3-2) to TRBJ1-2; TRBD1 matches 9 bases. This CDR3 spans 13 amino acids. Trimming cost V 3 bases and J 5 bases; bases outside gene matches: 1. The germline CDR1 and CDR2 sequences are LGHDT and YNNKEL (reference sequence). This CDR3 is CASSQTGGYGYTF. The CDR3 DNA is TGTGCCAGCAGCCAGACAGGGGGTTATGGCTACACCTTC.